This T cell receptor beta chain was sequenced during a study of T cells after posttransplantation cyclophosphamide. Study-level results: Skin or GI-infiltrating T cells shared few TRB sequences with blood. TRB clonality was highly associated with recipient CMV seropositivity and reactivation.

Assay used: immunoSEQ multiplex PCR; TCRdb lists only in-frame clones, some missing. The specimen gives 6,500 to 7,000 clones without singletons; the ten biggest hold 5% to 5.5%. Busulfan-fludarabine conditioning, marrow transplant, and cyclophosphamide on days +3 and +4 were administered. This clone was counted ten times or more. The antigen is unknown. The source material was PBMCs, sampled after an allogeneic stem cell transplant with post-transplant cyclophosphamide. This TCR came from a male patient between 25 and 39 years old who received an allogeneic stem cell transplant from an unrelated donor, was CMV-positive, and had acute and chronic GVHD. Some T cells may be the graft donor's.

CDR3 bases: TGTGCCAGCAGCTTGGGGGTCCGGGGCACAGATACGCAGTATTTT. This codes for CASSLGVRGTDTQYF. The chain has TRBV5-4 and TRBJ2-3; D call uncertain. The CDR3 is 15 residues long. V dropped 0 bases and J dropped 1 base, with 9 bases sitting between them. The germline gives CDR1 SGHNT, CDR2 YYREEE (reference sequence).